The 31 T cell receptor beta chains reported below all come from one sample, sequenced in a study of T cells after yellow fever vaccination (dated by TCRdb to about 2019). What the treatment or condition label conveys for this sample: live attenuated yellow fever vaccine strain. The method was 5' RACE. Sequenced on an Illumina NovaSeq 6000. The public reads were reanalyzed by TCRdb: fastp trimming at Q25, MiXCR alignment, in-frame beta chains only. Every distinct CDR3 protein forms one entry, paired with its most common genes and DNA. The sample profile shows 300,000 to 400,000 distinct CDR3 sequences; around 13% of them were found once. The top ten clonotypes cover 2.5% to 3.5% of the sample. The sequences come from CD4+ T cells sorted from PBMCs, collected 15 days after the yellow fever booster vaccination. Source of these receptors: a man aged 18 to 29 who received the YFV17D yellow fever vaccine.

This clonotype was detected only a few times. The V call is TRBV5-1, the J call TRBJ1-1; 8 bases fit TRBD1. Per germline, CDR1 SGHRS and CDR2 YFSETQ. This CDR3 region has 12 residues. Germline trimming cut 4 bases from V and 11 bases from J; bases unmatched to any gene: 7. CDR3 nucleotides: TGCGCCAGCAGCGAGGGACAGGACAAGGCTTTCTTT. The encoded protein is CASSEGQDKAFF.

The V call is TRBV20-1, the J call TRBJ1-5; no firm D call. Trimming stripped 3 bases from V and 0 bases from J, with 15 bases between. This CDR3 has 16 residues. CDR1 and CDR2 (germline): DFQATT, SNEGSKA (reference sequence). CDR3 nucleotides: TGCAGTGCTAGTAAGTCCCGAAAATATAGCAATCAGCCCCAGCATTTT. Its protein product is CSASKSRKYSNQPQHF.

This clonotype was detected many times. The chain recombines TRBV12-3 or TRBV12-4 with TRBJ1-4; TRBD1 agrees at 7 bases. This CDR3 is built from 14 residues. J lost 0 bases, V lost 5 bases, and 0 bases had no gene match. In nucleotides, the CDR3 is TGTGCCAGCAGTCAGGGGGCAACTAATGAAAAACTGTTTTTT. Translated: CASSQGATNEKLFF.

This chain joins TRBV5-1 and TRBJ1-4; D might be TRBD1 (5 bases). Germline assignment: CDR1 SGHRS and CDR2 YFSETQ. Trimming pared 0 bases from V and 7 bases from J, leaving 13 bases between. CDR3 length equals 15 residues. CDR3 sequence (DNA): TGCGCCAGCAGCTTGGCCGGAGGGGCCGTTGAAAAACTGTTTTTT. Translated: CASSLAGGAVEKLFF.

This chain joins TRBV15 and TRBJ1-1; D might be TRBD1 (5 bases). CDR1 and CDR2 from the germline V gene are LNHNV and YYDKDF (reference sequence). The CDR3 covers 15 residues. The ends were cut back, 1 base at V and 4 bases at J, with 13 bases in the middle. In DNA, the CDR3 is TGTGCCACCAGCAGAGCCCGGGGTCAGGGCACTGAAGCTTTCTTT. This translates into CATSRARGQGTEAFF.

The chain recombines TRBV7-9 with TRBJ2-7, with D possibly called TRBD1 or TRBD2 (6 bases each). Trimming shortened V by 4 bases and J by 6 bases, and 13 bases separated the two germline ends. CDR1 and CDR2 (germline): SEHNR, FQNEAQ (reference sequence). The length of the CDR3 is 13 residues. The CDR3 region has the DNA TGTGCCAGCAGCTGGGCGGAGGGGGGCGAGCAGTACGTC. The encoded protein is CASSWAEGGEQYV.

Only a few counts were recorded for this clonotype. The genes are TRBV7-2 and TRBJ1-6; tentatively, D is TRBD1 (5 bases). Deletions cut 2 bases from V and 7 bases from J, with 12 bases between. From germline, CDR1 is SGHTA and CDR2 FQGNSA. The CDR3 has 15 amino acids. The CDR3 sequence: CASSLRRGSNSPLHF. In nucleotides, the CDR3 is TGTGCCAGCAGCTTAAGGCGGGGGTCCAATTCACCCCTCCACTTT.

This clonotype was counted only a few times. The chain couples TRBV7-9 to TRBJ2-3, with D unclear. V gave up 0 bases and J gave up 4 bases, with 5 bases separating them. Germline CDR1 SEHNR, CDR2 FQNEAQ (reference sequence). The CDR3 has 13 amino acids. For the CDR3, the DNA is TGTGCCAGCAGCTTAGCGGCGGCAGATACGCAGTATTTT. The encoded protein is CASSLAAADTQYF.

The sample holds a few counts of this clonotype. The chain employs TRBV15 and TRBJ2-2; 7 positions agree with TRBD1. Trimming at V came to 7 bases and at J to 1 base, leaving 3 bases not matched to a gene. Germline V CDR1 and CDR2: LNHNV, YYDKDF (reference sequence). This CDR3 spans 14 amino acids. CDR3 DNA: TGTGCCACCAAGGGACAGATGAACACCGGGGAGCTGTTTTTT. It translates to CATKGQMNTGELFF.

This clonotype was detected only a few times. The chain recombines TRBV12-3 or TRBV12-4 with TRBJ2-1, with D perhaps matching TRBD1 (6 bases). This CDR3 has 15 residues. V was cut by 5 bases and J by 7 bases, with 18 bases left in between. CDR3 sequence: CASSRTGSIWNEQFF. The CDR3 coding sequence is TGTGCCAGCAGTCGTACAGGGAGTATATGGAATGAGCAGTTCTTC.

This clonotype was picked up many times. The chain joins TRBV5-1 to TRBJ2-5, with D perhaps matching TRBD1 (5 bases). Germline CDR1 and CDR2: SGHRS and YFSETQ. The CDR3 sequence is 13 residues long. The V gene lost 2 bases and the J gene lost 14 bases, with 19 bases spanning the gap. The CDR3 reads CASSLSQGAVSYF. In DNA form, the CDR3 reads TGCGCCAGCAGCTTATCGCAGGGCGCGGTATCTTACTTC.

This clonotype was seen only a few times. The chain couples TRBV7-2 to TRBJ2-7; 7 bases are shared with TRBD1. The germline gives CDR1 SGHTA, CDR2 FQGNSA. This CDR3 contains 14 residues. V lost 5 bases, J lost 4 bases, and 8 bases stayed unmatched. This chain's CDR3 is CASSSRQGPYEQYV. CDR3 coding DNA: TGTGCCAGCAGCAGTAGACAGGGACCTTACGAGCAGTACGTC.

The chain uses TRBV10-3 and TRBJ1-5; a possible D gene is TRBD1 (5 bases). The germline V and J ends were trimmed by 1 base and 2 bases, with 12 bases remaining between them. The CDR3 loop spans 16 amino acids. Germline V gives CDR1 ENHRY, CDR2 SYGVKD. The CDR3 DNA sequence: TGTGCCATCAGTGAGTTCCAGGGAGTGGGCAATCAGCCCCAGCATTTT. Translated: CAISEFQGVGNQPQHF.

The chain has TRBV6-2 or TRBV6-3 and TRBJ1-1, with 9 bases matching TRBD1. CDR1 is MNHEY and CDR2 is SVGEGT in the germline V gene. Trimming cost V 5 bases and J 5 bases; bases outside gene matches: 9. This CDR3 is 15 amino acids long. This CDR3 reads CASSPTGQGKTEAFF. The DNA for the CDR3 is TGTGCCAGCAGTCCAACGGGACAGGGTAAAACTGAAGCTTTCTTT.

J is TRBJ2-5 and V is TRBV11-2; 8 bases match TRBD1. Germline V CDR1 and CDR2: SGHAT, FQNNGV. Trimming at V came to 0 bases and at J to 3 bases, leaving 6 bases not matched to a gene. The CDR3 is made up of 16 amino acids. CDR3 residues: CASSLETGVNEETQYF. The CDR3 bases are TGTGCCAGCAGCTTAGAGACAGGGGTCAACGAAGAGACCCAGTACTTC.

The J gene is TRBJ2-7, the V gene TRBV18, with D possibly being TRBD1 (5 bases). Germline V gene lookup returns CDR1 KGHSH and CDR2 LQKENI. The CDR3 loop spans 14 amino acids. Trimming left V 2 bases short and J 2 bases short, with 10 bases between. CDR3 amino acids: CASSPAQGAYEQYV. CDR3 sequence (DNA): TGTGCCAGCTCACCAGCCCAAGGGGCCTACGAGCAGTACGTC.

The chain carries TRBV29-1 and TRBJ2-1; a weak D match, TRBD1 (5 bases). In germline, CDR1 is SQVTM, CDR2 ANQGSEA. The ends were cut back, 6 bases at V and 9 bases at J, with 15 bases in the middle. CDR3 length: 12 residues. CDR3: CSVYRFGVEQFF. The CDR3, as DNA: TGCAGCGTCTACAGGTTTGGAGTTGAGCAGTTCTTC.

The sample holds a few counts of this clonotype. The genes are TRBV5-1 and TRBJ2-1, with 7 nucleotides matching TRBD2. The CDR3 runs to 15 residues. Germline CDR1 SGHRS, CDR2 YFSETQ. With V trimmed by 6 bases and J by 6 bases, 12 bases remained unmatched. Here the CDR3 DNA reads TGCGCCAGCATGGGGACTACGTCTCCCCTCAATGAGCAGTTCTTC. It translates to CASMGTTSPLNEQFF. Supplemented by reference TRBV5-1 and TRBJ2-1, the full variable domain reads KAGVTQTPRYLIKTRGQQVTLSCSPISGHRSVSWYQQTPGQGLQFLFEYFSETQRNKGNFPGRFSGRQFSNSRSEMNVSTLELGDSALYLCASMGTTSPLNEQFFGPGTRLTVL.

This chain connects TRBV3-1 to TRBJ1-1; 10 positions agree with TRBD1. With 3 bases clipped from V and 11 bases from J, the junction kept 12 bases outside the gene matches. CDR1 is LGHDT, CDR2 YNNKEL, per germline (reference sequence). This CDR3 contains 15 residues. As DNA, the CDR3 is TGTGCCAGCAGCCACAACTTGGGACAGGGGCCGAGTGCTTTCTTT. It codes for CASSHNLGQGPSAFF.

This clonotype was observed a few times. The J gene is TRBJ2-6, the V gene TRBV6-2 or TRBV6-3, with TRBD1 matching 7 bases. The ends lost 10 bases at V and 3 bases at J; junction bases unmatched: 6. The CDR3 has 14 amino acids. Germline V gene data show CDR1 as MNHEY and CDR2 as SVGEGT. CDR3 bases: TGTGCCACCACGACAGGGAATGGGGCCAACGTCCTGACTTTC. This encodes CATTTGNGANVLTF.

This sequence joins TRBV5-1 and TRBJ2-7, with D possibly being TRBD1 (6 bases). The V and J ends lost 0 bases and 2 bases respectively, with 12 bases between them. This CDR3 is built from 15 residues. The germline CDR1 and CDR2 sequences are SGHRS and YFSETQ. CDR3 bases: TGCGCCAGCAGCTTGGCCTTAGACAGGCCCTACGAGCAGTACTTC. Its protein is CASSLALDRPYEQYF.

CDR3 nucleotides: TGTGCCAGCTGGCGAATGGCGGGGGAAGAGACCCAGTACTTC. It translates to CASWRMAGEETQYF. The V gene is TRBV6-5, the J gene TRBJ2-5, with 7 bases lining up with TRBD2. The germline V gene encodes CDR1 MNHEY and CDR2 SVGAGI. The length of the CDR3 is 14 residues. With V trimmed by 8 bases and J by 3 bases, 9 bases remained unmatched.

This sequence joins TRBV12-3 or TRBV12-4 and TRBJ2-7, with a possible D match to TRBD1 (6 bases). The CDR3 has 14 amino acids. V lost 3 bases to trimming and J lost 0 bases, with 9 bases between them. CDR3 sequence: CASSLTGLSYEQYF. CDR3 DNA: TGTGCCAGCAGTTTGACAGGCCTCTCCTACGAGCAGTACTTC.

The rearrangement joins TRBV7-2 to TRBJ1-6; a weak D match, TRBD1 (5 bases). This CDR3 has 15 residues. V gave up 3 bases and J gave up 7 bases, with 13 bases separating them. In germline, CDR1 is SGHTA, CDR2 FQGNSA. CDR3 sequence (DNA): TGTGCCAGCAGCTTGGGCTTGGGGGTAAATTCACCCCTCCACTTT. It translates to CASSLGLGVNSPLHF.

The table lists this clonotype with a count of one. V is TRBV15 and J is TRBJ2-6, with 7 bases matching TRBD1. V lost 2 bases, J lost 0 bases, and 4 bases stayed unmatched. The CDR3 is made up of 17 amino acids. Germline V gene sequence: CDR1 LNHNV, CDR2 YYDKDF (reference sequence). The chain's CDR3 is CATSRRTGRSGANVLTF. The CDR3 DNA is TGTGCCACCAGCAGACGGACAGGTCGCTCTGGGGCCAACGTCCTGACTTTC.

This clonotype was detected a few times. The genes are TRBV7-9 and TRBJ2-5; tentative D call: TRBD1 (6 bases). The CDR3 loop spans 15 amino acids. The germline CDR1 and CDR2 sequences are SEHNR and FQNEAQ (reference sequence). V was trimmed by 8 bases and J by 2 bases, leaving 18 bases between them. The CDR3 sequence: CASAQGQLVQETQYF. The CDR3 DNA sequence: TGTGCCAGCGCCCAAGGACAGCTCGTACAAGAGACCCAGTACTTC.

The rearrangement links TRBV12-3 or TRBV12-4 to TRBJ1-1; 9 bases fit TRBD1. The ends lost 6 bases at V and 5 bases at J; junction bases unmatched: 10. There are 15 residues in the CDR3. The CDR3 reads CASRHPGQGRTEAFF. CDR3 in DNA: TGTGCCAGCAGACATCCGGGACAGGGTCGGACTGAAGCTTTCTTT.

This sequence joins TRBV15 and TRBJ1-2; D not certain. The CDR3 is 13 amino acids. V was shortened by 8 bases and J by 3 bases, with 13 bases between the two germline ends. Germline CDR1 is LNHNV and CDR2 is YYDKDF (reference sequence). CDR3 sequence reads: CATAPGYDYGYTF. DNA of the CDR3: TGTGCCACCGCACCGGGGTACGACTATGGCTACACCTTC.

This clonotype has only a few counts. This chain joins TRBV27 and TRBJ2-2; D remains unclear. Germline assignment: CDR1 MNHEY and CDR2 SMNVEV (reference sequence). V lost 6 bases and J 0 bases, leaving 5 bases between the germline ends. The CDR3 totals 13 residues. The CDR3 protein is CASRTTNTGELFF. The CDR3 DNA reads as TGTGCCAGCAGGACAACGAACACCGGGGAGCTGTTTTTT.

This clonotype came up a few times. The J gene is TRBJ2-2, the V gene TRBV4-1; D might be TRBD2 (6 bases). V gave up 1 base and J gave up 5 bases, with 14 bases separating them. Germline V lookup: CDR1 MGHRA, CDR2 YSYEKL. The CDR3 has 16 amino acids. The CDR3 loop reads CASSQAGKGRTGELFF. CDR3 DNA: TGCGCCAGCAGCCAAGCCGGGAAGGGGAGGACCGGGGAGCTGTTTTTT.

This clonotype was seen a few times. V is TRBV20-1 and J is TRBJ2-2; 10 bases match TRBD2. Germline V lookup: CDR1 DFQATT, CDR2 SNEGSKA (reference sequence). The V and J ends lost 3 bases and 3 bases, in that order; junction bases with no gene match: 7. This CDR3 spans 16 amino acids. The DNA of the CDR3 is TGCAGTGCTAGTCGTGCTAGCGGGGGATACACCGGGGAGCTGTTTTTT. Encoded protein: CSASRASGGYTGELFF.